These T cell receptor beta chains were read from a single sample in a study of cytomegalovirus exposure and HLA in healthy donors. Produced via immunoSEQ multiplex PCR; TCRdb's table is partial and in-frame only. Of around 130,000 clones in the sample, around 79% are singletons; the top ten hold 2.1%. Sequenced: PBMCs. These TCRs come from a woman in her 40s in good health and CMV-seropositive. CDR3s include the opening cysteine and the closing phenylalanine or tryptophan. The D gene is left open where the match is weak. Size is stated for part of the rows, as once, few or many counts, or as a class when the clone is expanded.

d_call	v_call	clone_size	j_call	cdr3_aa	cdr3_nt
TRBD2	TRBV4-2	medium-sized	TRBJ2-4	CASSQGRTSGDIQYF	TGTGCCAGCAGCCAAGGGCGAACTAGCGGGGATATTCAGTACTTC
-	TRBV7-2	-	TRBJ1-5	CASSQGSTGRVYQPQHF	TGTGCCAGCAGCCAGGGGTCAACAGGGAGGGTATATCAGCCCCAGCATTTT
TRBD1	TRBV7-9	-	TRBJ1-1	CASSLGQGAGNTEAFF	TGTGCCAGCAGCCTTGGACAGGGGGCGGGGAACACTGAAGCTTTCTTT
-	TRBV2	-	TRBJ1-3	CASWPGIRGNTIYF	TGTGCCAGCTGGCCGGGGATTCGCGGAAACACCATATATTTT
TRBD1	TRBV27	-	TRBJ1-6	CASSPLGDSVYNSPLHF	TGTGCCAGCAGTCCCCTCGGGGACAGCGTCTATAATTCACCCCTCCACTTT
TRBD2	TRBV29-1	few	TRBJ2-7	CSALTSGEYEQYF	TGCAGCGCGCTGACTAGCGGGGAATACGAGCAGTACTTC
-	TRBV13	few	TRBJ2-1	CASSLIGDSRNEQFF	TGTGCCAGCAGCTTAATTGGCGACAGCCGAAATGAGCAGTTCTTC
-	TRBV7-3	-	TRBJ1-1	CASSLLGQGNTEAFF	TGTGCCAGCAGCTTATTAGGGCAGGGAAACACTGAAGCTTTCTTT
-	TRBV11-1	-	TRBJ2-7	CASSVIRLQEQYF	TGTGCCAGCAGCGTAATCCGTTTACAGGAGCAGTACTTC
-	TRBV9	-	TRBJ2-1	CASSVGSDSWYLFF	TGTGCCAGCAGCGTAGGCTCGGACAGCTGGTATCTGTTCTTC
-	TRBV18	-	TRBJ2-2	CASSGGPVTTGELFF	TGTGCCAGCTCGGGAGGACCAGTAACCACCGGGGAGCTGTTTTTT